This TCR beta chain was captured in a study of identical twins. Study-wide findings and caveats: Beta out-of-frame sequences showed weaker excess sharing between twins. It was cross-sectional statistical analysis, not following the same donors, that the conclusions relied on.

The V gene's germline CDR1 is DFQATT and CDR2 SNEGSKA (reference sequence). J was trimmed by 0 bases and V by 0 bases; bases with no gene match: 7. The CDR3 consists of 18 residues. No donor was unhealthy or non-Caucasian. Unique molecular identifiers were present on the cDNA, which also gained a universal primer site by template switching. TCRdb re-derived calls from the 5' RACE reads in MiXCR, one entry per CDR3 protein. Of 420,000 or so distinct CDR3 sequences detected, less than 20% appear once; the ten largest clones hold less than 15%. On this clonotype itself: Its antigen is undetermined.

The sequence was collected from a man aged 45-65 years in good health. The rearrangement uses TRBV20-1 and TRBJ2-1, with 11 nucleotides matching TRBD2. The sample was naive T cells sorted from blood. The CDR3 DNA reads as TGCAGTGCTAGAGATGCTAGCGGGGGGCATAGCTCCTACAATGAGCAGTTCTTC. Amino acid sequence: CSARDASGGHSSYNEQFF.